This T cell receptor (beta chain) was recovered during a study of cytomegalovirus exposure and HLA in healthy donors. Germline V gene lookup returns CDR1 SGDLS and CDR2 YYNGEE. Trimming at V came to 0 bases and at J to 8 bases, leaving 4 bases not matched to a gene. The CDR3 sequence is 14 residues long. PCR employed 60 Vbeta and 13 Jbeta primers. The protocol was immunoSEQ multiplex PCR, while the TCRdb copy is restricted to in-frame clones and leaves out a portion. This sample's table has 140,000 to 150,000 clones. Sample: PBMCs. The chain joins TRBV9 to TRBJ2-1; 8 positions match TRBD1. The receptor was isolated from a male donor in good health and CMV-seronegative. CDR3 residues: CASSVAGQGYEQFF. The CDR3 DNA reads as TGTGCCAGCAGCGTAGCAGGACAGGGCTATGAGCAGTTCTTC.